This TCR beta chain was obtained from a study of Tregs in tolerant kidney transplant recipients. Sequencing used immunoSEQ multiplex PCR; TCRdb keeps in-frame clones, though not all of them. The sample yields 110,000 or so clones, 85% to 95% seen once. This CDR3 comprises 16 residues. Germline CDR1 and CDR2: MNHEY and SVGAGI. V trimming: 0 bases; J trimming: 3 bases; junction bases outside the gene matches: 1. The chain is built from TRBV6-5 and TRBJ1-6; 8 bases line up with TRBD1. The material sequenced was CD4+ T cells from blood. This clonotype originated in a human donor in good health. The CDR3: CASSYSGQGYNSPLHF. In nucleotides, the CDR3 is TGTGCCAGCAGTTACTCTGGACAGGGCTATAATTCACCCCTCCACTTT.